The clone carrying this T cell receptor (beta chain) has a handful of counts. The library protocol tagged each TCR cDNA with a unique molecular identifier. TCRdb ran MiXCR on the 5' RACE reads and lists one entry per CDR3 protein. Here the sample spans 85,000 to 100,000 distinct CDR3 sequences, just under 20% being singletons. The CDR3 is 15 amino acids. Germline V lookup: CDR1 LNHDA, CDR2 SQIVND (reference sequence). V lost 5 bases and J 6 bases, leaving 16 bases between the germline ends. The data were obtained in a study of spatial heterogeneity in lung cancer. At the level of the study: When available, follow-up PBMC samples taken a median of around 25 months after resection were sequenced.

Time point noted: blood at routine non-recurrence follow-up after resection. The gene calls are TRBV19 and TRBJ1-4; perhaps TRBD1 as D (5 bases). Sequences were derived from PBMCs, sampled at follow-up. The receptor was derived from a male donor with early-stage non-small cell lung cancer. The CDR3 protein is CASSPQTEGDEKLFF. CDR3 nucleotide sequence: TGTGCCAGTAGTCCCCAAACGGAAGGGGATGAAAAACTGTTTTTT. Full variable domain (outside the CDR3, taken from reference TRBV19 and TRBJ1-4): DGGITQSPKYLFRKEGQNVTLSCEQNLNHDAMYWYRQDPGQGLRLIYYSQIVNDFQKGDIAEGYSVSREKKESFPLTVTSAQKNPTAFYLCASSPQTEGDEKLFFGSGTQLSVL.